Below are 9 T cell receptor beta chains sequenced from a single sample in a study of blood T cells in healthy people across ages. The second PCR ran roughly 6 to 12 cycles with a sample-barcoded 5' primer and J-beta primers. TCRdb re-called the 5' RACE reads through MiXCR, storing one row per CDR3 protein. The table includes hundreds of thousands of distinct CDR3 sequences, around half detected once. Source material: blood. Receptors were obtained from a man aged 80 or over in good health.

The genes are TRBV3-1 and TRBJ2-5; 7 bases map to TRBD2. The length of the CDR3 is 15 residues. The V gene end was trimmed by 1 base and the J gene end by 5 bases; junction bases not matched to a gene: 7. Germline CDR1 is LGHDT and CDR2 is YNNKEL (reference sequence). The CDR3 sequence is CASSQAGLGQETQYF. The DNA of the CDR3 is TGTGCCAGCAGCCAAGCCGGACTAGGGCAGGAGACCCAGTACTTC.

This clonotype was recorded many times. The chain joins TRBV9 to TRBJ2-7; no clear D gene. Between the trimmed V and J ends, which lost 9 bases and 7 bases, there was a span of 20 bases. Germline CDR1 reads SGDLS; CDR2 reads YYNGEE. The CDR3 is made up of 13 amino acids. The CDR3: CAIPMAPLREQYF. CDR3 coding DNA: TGTGCCATCCCGATGGCGCCCCTTAGGGAGCAGTACTTC.

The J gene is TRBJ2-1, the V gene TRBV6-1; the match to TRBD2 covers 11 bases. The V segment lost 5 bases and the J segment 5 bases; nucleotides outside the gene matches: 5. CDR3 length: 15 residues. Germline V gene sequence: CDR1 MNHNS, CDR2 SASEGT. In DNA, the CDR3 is TGTGCCAGCAGTCCACTAGCGGGAGCAAACAATGAGCAGTTCTTC. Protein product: CASSPLAGANNEQFF.

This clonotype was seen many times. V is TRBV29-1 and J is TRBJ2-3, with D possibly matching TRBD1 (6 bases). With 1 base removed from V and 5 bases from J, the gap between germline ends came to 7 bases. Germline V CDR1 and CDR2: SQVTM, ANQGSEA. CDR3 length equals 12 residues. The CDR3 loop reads CSVEAGVDTQYF. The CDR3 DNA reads TGCAGCGTTGAAGCAGGGGTAGATACGCAGTATTTT.

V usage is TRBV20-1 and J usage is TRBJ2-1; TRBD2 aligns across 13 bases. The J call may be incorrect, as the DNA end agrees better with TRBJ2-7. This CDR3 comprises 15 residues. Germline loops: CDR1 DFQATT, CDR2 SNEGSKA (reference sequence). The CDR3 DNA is TGCAGTGCTAGCAGCGGGACTAGCGGGACTTCTGAGCAGTACTTC. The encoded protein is CSASSGTSGTSEQYF.

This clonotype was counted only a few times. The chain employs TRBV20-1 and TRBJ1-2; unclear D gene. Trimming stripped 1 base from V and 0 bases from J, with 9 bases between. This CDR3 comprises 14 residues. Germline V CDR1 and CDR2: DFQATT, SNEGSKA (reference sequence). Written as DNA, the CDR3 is TGCAGTGCTAGAGCGGCGGAGGCTAACTATGGCTACACCTTC. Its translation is CSARAAEANYGYTF.

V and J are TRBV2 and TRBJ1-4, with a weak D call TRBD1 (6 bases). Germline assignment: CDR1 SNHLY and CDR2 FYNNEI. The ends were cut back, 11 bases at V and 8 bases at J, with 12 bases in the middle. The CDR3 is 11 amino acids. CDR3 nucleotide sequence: TGTGCCTTCACAGGGAGCGAAAAACTGTTTTTT. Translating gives CAFTGSEKLFF.

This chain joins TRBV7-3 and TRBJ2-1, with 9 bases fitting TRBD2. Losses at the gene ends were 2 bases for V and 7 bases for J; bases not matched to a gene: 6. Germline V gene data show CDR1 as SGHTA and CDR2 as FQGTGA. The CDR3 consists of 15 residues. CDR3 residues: CASSLGGRGLNEQFF. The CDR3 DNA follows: TGTGCCAGCAGCTTAGGCGGGAGGGGCTTGAATGAGCAGTTCTTC.

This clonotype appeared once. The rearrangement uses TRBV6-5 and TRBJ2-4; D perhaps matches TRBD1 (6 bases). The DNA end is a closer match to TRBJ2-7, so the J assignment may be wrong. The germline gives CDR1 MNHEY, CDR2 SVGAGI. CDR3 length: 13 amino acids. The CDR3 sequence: CASSPGTWGEQYF. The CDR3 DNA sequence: TGTGCCAGCAGTCCCGGGACATGGGGCGAGCAGTACTTC.